Listed below are T cell receptor beta chains from one sample, sequenced in a study of blood T cell repertoires in COVID-19. The table came from immunoSEQ multiplex PCR; TCRdb's copy has only in-frame clones and leaves some out. Of around 180,000 clones listed, more than 75% are singletons. The sample was PBMCs or T cells enriched from blood (not recorded which). The receptor source for this set is a woman in her forties or fifties with acute COVID-19. Each CDR3 is given with its conserved first and last residue. Fields, in order: clone size, D gene, V gene, J gene, CDR3 protein, CDR3 DNA. A D gene is named only where the DNA matches it firmly. Clone size is stated in some rows and not others, as once, few, many or a class when expanded.

-	TRBD2	TRBV28	TRBJ2-3	CASSFPSRTSGTTDTQYF	TGTGCCAGCAGTTTCCCATCTCGGACTAGCGGGACCACAGATACGCAGTATTTT
-	TRBD1	TRBV3-1/TRBV3-2	TRBJ1-5	CATGSGTDNQPQHF	TGTGCCACCGGATCCGGGACAGACAATCAGCCCCAGCATTTT
many	-	TRBV9	TRBJ2-1	CASSPIVGGDSSYNEQFF	TGTGCCAGCAGCCCTATAGTAGGGGGTGACAGCTCCTACAATGAGCAGTTCTTC
-	TRBD1	TRBV6-6	TRBJ1-2	CASSYSGQETYGYTF	TGTGCCAGCAGTTACTCCGGACAGGAAACCTATGGCTACACCTTC
-	-	TRBV10-3	TRBJ2-5	CAISESGPSETQYF	TGTGCCATCAGTGAGTCTGGCCCCTCAGAGACCCAGTACTTC
-	TRBD1	TRBV28	TRBJ1-2	CASRPGQGSPGYTF	TGTGCCAGCAGACCGGGACAGGGGTCTCCCGGCTACACCTTC
-	TRBD2	TRBV11-2	TRBJ2-1	CASSLRLAGGDTVNEQFF	TGTGCCAGCAGCTTAAGGCTAGCGGGGGGGGACACCGTTAATGAGCAGTTCTTC
-	-	TRBV25-1	TRBJ2-6	CASSDGGKGANVLTF	TGTGCCAGCAGTGATGGGGGGAAAGGGGCCAACGTCCTGACTTTC
-	-	TRBV28	TRBJ2-1	CASSVGGSSYNEQFF	TGTGCCAGTTCAGTTGGGGGGAGCTCCTACAATGAGCAGTTCTTC
-	TRBD2	TRBV4-2	TRBJ2-1	CASSQSSGNEQFF	TGTGCCAGCAGCCAGAGTAGCGGGAATGAGCAGTTCTTC
-	-	TRBV7-7	TRBJ2-2	CASSLDGAGNTGELFF	TGTGCTAGCAGCTTAGATGGCGCGGGGAACACCGGGGAGCTGTTTTTT
-	TRBD1	TRBV7-6	TRBJ1-1	CARPGTGILNTEAFF	TGTGCCAGACCCGGGACAGGGATTCTGAACACTGAAGCTTTCTTT
-	TRBD1	TRBV15	TRBJ1-1	CATSGDRGTEAFF	TGTGCCACCAGCGGCGACAGGGGCACTGAAGCTTTCTTT
-	TRBD2	TRBV27	TRBJ2-1	CASSTRGGNNEQFF	TGTGCCAGCAGTACCCGGGGGGGGAACAATGAGCAGTTCTTC
-	TRBD1	TRBV5-1	TRBJ2-1	CASSLGSGDRGLDEQFF	TGCGCCAGCAGCTTGGGAAGCGGGGACAGGGGCTTGGATGAGCAGTTCTTC